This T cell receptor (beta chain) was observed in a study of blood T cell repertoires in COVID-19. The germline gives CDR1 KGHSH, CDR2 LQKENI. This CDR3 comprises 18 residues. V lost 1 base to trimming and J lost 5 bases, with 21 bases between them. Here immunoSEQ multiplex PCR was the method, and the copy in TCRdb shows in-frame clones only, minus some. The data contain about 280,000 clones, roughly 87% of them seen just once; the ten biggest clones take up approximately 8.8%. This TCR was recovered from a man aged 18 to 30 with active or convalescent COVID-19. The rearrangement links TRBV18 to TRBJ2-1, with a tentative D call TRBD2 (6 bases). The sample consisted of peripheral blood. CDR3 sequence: CASSPLSGPGTRNNEQFF. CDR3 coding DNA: TGTGCCAGCTCACCACTGAGCGGGCCGGGGACGAGAAACAATGAGCAGTTCTTC.